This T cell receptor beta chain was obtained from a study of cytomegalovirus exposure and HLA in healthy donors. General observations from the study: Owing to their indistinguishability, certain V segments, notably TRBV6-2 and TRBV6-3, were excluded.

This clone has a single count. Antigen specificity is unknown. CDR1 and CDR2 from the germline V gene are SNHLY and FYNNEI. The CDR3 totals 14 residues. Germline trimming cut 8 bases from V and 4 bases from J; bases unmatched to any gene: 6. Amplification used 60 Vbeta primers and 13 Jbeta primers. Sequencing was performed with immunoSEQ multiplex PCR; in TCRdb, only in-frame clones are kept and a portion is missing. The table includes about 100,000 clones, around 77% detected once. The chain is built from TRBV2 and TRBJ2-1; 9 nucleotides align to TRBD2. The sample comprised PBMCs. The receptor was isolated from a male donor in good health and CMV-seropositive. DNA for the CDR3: TGTGCCAGCGGTCAACTAGCGGGTTACAATGAGCAGTTCTTC. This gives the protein CASGQLAGYNEQFF.